This T cell receptor (beta chain) derives from a study of blood T cell repertoires in COVID-19 (dated by TCRdb to 2018 to 2021). In terms of the full investigation: The collaborator samples originated in the United States, Italy and Spain and spanned the acute and convalescent phases of COVID-19. The prospective study material was composed of cDNA or gDNA derived from T cells, B-cell-depleted T cells, or PBMCs. Subjects who had been exposed to COVID-19, were actively infected with it, or had recovered from it provided the deeply sampled blood TCRbeta repertoires that made up the dataset. The repertoires were released in a freely available public database intended as a resource for research on the immune response to SARS-CoV-2. The samples were drawn from two sources: the first 160 participants of the ongoing ImmuneRACE study, and 950 to 1,500 subjects contributed by 6 global collaborators. A de-identified subject ID, COVID-19 status, age in years and sex were almost always included in the sample metadata. Where available, HLA class I and class II types were obtained from metadata supplied by the sample provider rather than from assay-based typing. What the study reported, not specific to this receptor: The amount of clinical and demographic metadata varied by source and participant and was provided uncurated.

Comments on this clone: The clone's antigen remains unknown. Per-nucleotide qualities are absent, and no much larger clonotype sits a single base away.

TCRbeta CDR3 regions were amplified from genomic DNA using the immunoSEQ Assay, a bias-controlled multiplex PCR. The paper's processing steps were these. The number of nucleated cells in each sample was estimated by amplification of reference gene primers within the assay. To quantify the absolute abundance of each unique TCRbeta CDR3 rearrangement, sequence reads were collapsed and filtered. For each sample, productive Simpson clonality was calculated as the square root of Simpson's diversity index over productive rearrangements. The table was pulled from immuneACCESS by TCRdb, which kept in-frame rearrangements only. Such tables lose some clones; where checked, under half of the loss comes from unresolved V genes, and the rest has no known cause. V and J calls and clone size are those listed in that table; D and trimming were worked out from the DNA. This sample lists about 160,000 clones; roughly 90% were detected once. In total, the top ten clones hold approximately 4.1% of the sample.

Another Seattle source contributed samples from volunteer blood donors who had recovered from COVID-19. Each collaborating institution followed its own protocols to collect whole blood in K2EDTA tubes. For TCRbeta analysis, collaborators shipped samples as frozen whole blood, isolated PBMCs, or DNA extracted from either of those sample types. The sequence was obtained from a woman aged 60-75 years who had recovered from COVID-19. The sample was peripheral blood.

The CDR3 in this case is CASSPQGSLTDTQYF. The nucleotide sequence reads as follows: TGTGCCAGTTCACCCCAGGGATCCCTCACAGATACGCAGTATTTT. The rearrangement combines TRBV3-1 (or the pseudogene TRBV3-2) with TRBJ2-3, and the D gene may be TRBD1, 5 bases matching. Including cysteine and phenylalanine, the CDR3 has 15 amino acids. The sequence is cut down to CDR3 DNA, 45 bases in frame from base 1. From the germline V gene (reference sequence), CDR1 is LGHDT and CDR2 is YNNKEL. A distance of 18 bases separates the germline ends of V and J, which lose 9 bases and 2 bases respectively.